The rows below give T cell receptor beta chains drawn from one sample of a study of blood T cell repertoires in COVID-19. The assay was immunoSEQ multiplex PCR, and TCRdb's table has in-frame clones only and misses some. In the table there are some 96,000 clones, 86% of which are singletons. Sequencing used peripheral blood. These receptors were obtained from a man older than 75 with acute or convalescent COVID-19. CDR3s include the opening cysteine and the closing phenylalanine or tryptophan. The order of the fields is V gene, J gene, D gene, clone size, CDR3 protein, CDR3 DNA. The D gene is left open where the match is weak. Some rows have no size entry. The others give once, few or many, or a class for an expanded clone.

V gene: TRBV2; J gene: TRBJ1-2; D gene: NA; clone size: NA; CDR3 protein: CASSEVGQIYGYTF; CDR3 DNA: TGTGCCAGCAGTGAAGTGGGGCAGATCTATGGCTACACCTTC
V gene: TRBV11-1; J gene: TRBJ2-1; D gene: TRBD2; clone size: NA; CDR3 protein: CASSLAGGLGEQFF; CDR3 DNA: TGTGCCAGCAGCTTAGCGGGAGGGCTTGGGGAGCAGTTCTTC
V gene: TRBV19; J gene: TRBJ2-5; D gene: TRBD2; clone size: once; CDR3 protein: CASKASGKETQYF; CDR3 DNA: TGTGCCAGTAAAGCTAGCGGAAAAGAGACCCAGTACTTC
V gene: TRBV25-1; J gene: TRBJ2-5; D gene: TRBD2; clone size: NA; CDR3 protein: CASSHPGLPVGIETQYF; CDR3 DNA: TGTGCCAGCAGCCATCCGGGACTACCCGTTGGAATTGAGACCCAGTACTTC
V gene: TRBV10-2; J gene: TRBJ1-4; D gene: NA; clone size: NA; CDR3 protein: CASGNGATNEKLFF; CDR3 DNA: TGCGCCAGCGGAAACGGGGCAACTAATGAAAAACTGTTTTTT
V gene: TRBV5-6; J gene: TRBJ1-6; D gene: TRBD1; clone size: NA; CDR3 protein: CASSTGGGSPLHF; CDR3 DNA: TGTGCCAGCAGCACAGGGGGCGGATCACCCCTCCACTTT
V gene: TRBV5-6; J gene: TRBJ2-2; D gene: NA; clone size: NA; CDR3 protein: CASSGSYTGELFF; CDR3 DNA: TGTGCCAGCAGCGGCTCCTACACCGGGGAGCTGTTTTTT
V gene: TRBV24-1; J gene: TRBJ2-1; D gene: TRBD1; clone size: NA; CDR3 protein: CATSGAGGYNEQFF; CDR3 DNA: TGTGCCACCAGTGGAGCAGGGGGATACAATGAGCAGTTCTTC
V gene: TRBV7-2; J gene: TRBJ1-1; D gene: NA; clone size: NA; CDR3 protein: CASSPHKNTEAFF; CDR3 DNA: TGTGCCAGCAGCCCCCACAAGAACACTGAAGCTTTCTTT
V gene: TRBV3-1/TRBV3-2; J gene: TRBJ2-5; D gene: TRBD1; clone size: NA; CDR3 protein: CASSLRTGQSETQYF; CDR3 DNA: TGTGCCAGCAGCCTCCGGACAGGGCAGTCAGAGACCCAGTACTTC
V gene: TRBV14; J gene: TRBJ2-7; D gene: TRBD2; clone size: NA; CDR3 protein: CASSPSLADVGYEQYF; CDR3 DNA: TGTGCCAGCAGCCCGTCACTAGCGGACGTCGGCTACGAGCAGTACTTC
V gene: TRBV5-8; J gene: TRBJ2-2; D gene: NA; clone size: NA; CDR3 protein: CASSSLGRQQGGELFF; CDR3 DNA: TGTGCCAGCAGCTCTCTTGGTCGGCAGCAGGGCGGGGAGCTGTTTTTT
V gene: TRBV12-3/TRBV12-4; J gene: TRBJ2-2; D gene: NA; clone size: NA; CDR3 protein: CASSRDSFGELFF; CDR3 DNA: TGTGCCAGCAGCCGAGACTCTTTCGGGGAGCTGTTTTTT
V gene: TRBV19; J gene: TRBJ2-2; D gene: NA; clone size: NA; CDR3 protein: CASSDKGGGVTGELFF; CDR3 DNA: TGTGCCAGCTCCGATAAAGGTGGAGGGGTCACCGGGGAGCTGTTTTTT
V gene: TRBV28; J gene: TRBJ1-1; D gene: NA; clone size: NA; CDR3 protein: CASGQGNEPEAFF; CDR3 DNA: TGTGCCAGCGGTCAGGGGAATGAGCCTGAAGCTTTCTTT
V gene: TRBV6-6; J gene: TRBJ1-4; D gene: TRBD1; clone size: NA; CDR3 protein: CASRNPTGGSEKLFF; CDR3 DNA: TGTGCCAGCAGGAACCCCACAGGGGGCTCTGAAAAACTGTTTTTT
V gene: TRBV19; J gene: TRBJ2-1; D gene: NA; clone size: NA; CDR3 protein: CASSMELAGHGYNEQFF; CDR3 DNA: TGTGCCAGTAGTATGGAGTTAGCCGGCCACGGGTACAATGAGCAGTTCTTC
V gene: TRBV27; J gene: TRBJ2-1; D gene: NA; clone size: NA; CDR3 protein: CASSTNSGSSSYNEQFF; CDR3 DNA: TGTGCCAGCAGTACAAATTCCGGGTCAAGCTCCTACAATGAGCAGTTCTTC
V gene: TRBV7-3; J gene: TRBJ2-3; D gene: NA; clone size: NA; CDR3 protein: CASSPTGDTQYF; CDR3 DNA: TGTGCCAGCAGCCCGACTGGGGATACGCAGTATTTT
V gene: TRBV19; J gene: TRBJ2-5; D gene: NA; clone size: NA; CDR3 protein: CASSPGETQYF; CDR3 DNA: TGTGCCAGTAGTCCCGGGGAGACCCAGTACTTC
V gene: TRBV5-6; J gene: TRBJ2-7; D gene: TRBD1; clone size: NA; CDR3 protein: CASSPLGTGAYEQYF; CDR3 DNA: TGTGCCAGCAGCCCCCTAGGGACAGGGGCCTACGAGCAGTACTTC
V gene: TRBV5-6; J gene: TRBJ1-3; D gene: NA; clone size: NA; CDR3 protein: CASSLTHSGNTIYF; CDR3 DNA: TGTGCCAGCAGCTTAACTCACTCTGGAAACACCATATATTTT
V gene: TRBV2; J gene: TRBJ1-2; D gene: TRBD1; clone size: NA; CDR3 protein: CASSSKVRDRGTNYGYTF; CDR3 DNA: TGTGCCAGCAGTTCGAAAGTTCGGGACAGGGGGACTAACTATGGCTACACCTTC
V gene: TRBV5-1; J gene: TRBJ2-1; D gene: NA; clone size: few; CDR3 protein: CASSLNGKVPYTEGSYNEQFF; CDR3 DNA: TGCGCCAGCAGCTTAAACGGGAAAGTCCCGTATACGGAGGGCTCCTACAATGAGCAGTTCTTC
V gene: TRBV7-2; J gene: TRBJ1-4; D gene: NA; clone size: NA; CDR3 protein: CASSLRRSRTEEKLFF; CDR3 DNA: TGTGCCAGCAGCTTACGGAGGAGTCGCACCGAGGAAAAACTGTTTTTT
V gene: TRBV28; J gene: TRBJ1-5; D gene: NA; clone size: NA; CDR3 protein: CASRGGYNQPQHF; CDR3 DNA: TGTGCCAGCAGAGGGGGATACAATCAGCCCCAGCATTTT
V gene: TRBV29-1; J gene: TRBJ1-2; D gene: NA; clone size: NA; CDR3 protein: CSVESGNDGYTF; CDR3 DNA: TGCAGCGTTGAATCCGGGAATGATGGCTACACCTTC
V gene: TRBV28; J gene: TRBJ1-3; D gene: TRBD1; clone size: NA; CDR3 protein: CATQSDRAAGNTIYF; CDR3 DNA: TGTGCCACCCAGTCGGACAGGGCGGCAGGAAACACCATATATTTT
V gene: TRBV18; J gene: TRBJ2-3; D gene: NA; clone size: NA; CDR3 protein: CASSQGSGDTQYF; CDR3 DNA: TGTGCCAGCTCACAGGGCTCGGGGGATACGCAGTATTTT
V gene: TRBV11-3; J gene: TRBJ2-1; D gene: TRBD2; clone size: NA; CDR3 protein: CASSQGLAGALGTYNEQFF; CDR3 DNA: TGTGCCAGCAGCCAGGGACTAGCGGGAGCTTTGGGCACCTACAATGAGCAGTTCTTC
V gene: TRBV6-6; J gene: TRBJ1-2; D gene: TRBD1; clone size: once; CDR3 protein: CASSLTGEGYTF; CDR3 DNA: TGTGCCAGCAGTTTGACAGGGGAAGGCTACACCTTC
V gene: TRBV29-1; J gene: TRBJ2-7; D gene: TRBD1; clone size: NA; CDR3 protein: CSVTGTGDGEQYF; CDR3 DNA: TGCAGCGTCACCGGGACAGGGGATGGCGAGCAGTACTTC
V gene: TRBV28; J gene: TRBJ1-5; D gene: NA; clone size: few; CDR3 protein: CASRFGEHQPQHF; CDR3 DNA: TGTGCCAGCAGATTCGGTGAGCATCAGCCCCAGCATTTT
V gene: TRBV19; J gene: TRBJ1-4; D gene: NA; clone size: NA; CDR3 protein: CASSIQGPREKLFF; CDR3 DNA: TGTGCCAGTAGTATTCAGGGTCCCCGTGAAAAACTGTTTTTT
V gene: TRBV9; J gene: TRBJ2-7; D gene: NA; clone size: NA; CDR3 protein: CASSVGGAPDYEQYF; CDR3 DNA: TGTGCCAGCAGCGTAGGTGGGGCCCCCGACTACGAGCAGTACTTC
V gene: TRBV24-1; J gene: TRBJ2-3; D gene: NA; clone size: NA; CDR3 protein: CATSDFASGFRQYF; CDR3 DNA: TGTGCCACCAGTGATTTCGCCTCAGGGTTTCGGCAGTATTTT
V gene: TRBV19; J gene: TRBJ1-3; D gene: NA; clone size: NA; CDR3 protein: CASRAGTSSGNTIYF; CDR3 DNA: TGTGCCAGTAGAGCCGGGACAAGCTCTGGAAACACCATATATTTT
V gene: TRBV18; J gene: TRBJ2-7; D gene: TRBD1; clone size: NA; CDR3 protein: CASSPDRGGEEQYF; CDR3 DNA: TGTGCCAGCTCACCGGACAGGGGAGGAGAGGAGCAGTACTTC
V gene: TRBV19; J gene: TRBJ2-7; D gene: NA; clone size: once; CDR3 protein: CASSKREFYEQYF; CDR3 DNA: TGTGCCAGTAGTAAACGGGAGTTCTACGAGCAGTACTTC
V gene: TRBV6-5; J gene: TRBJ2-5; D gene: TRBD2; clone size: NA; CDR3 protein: CASSYARSAGGTQYF; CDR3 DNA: TGTGCCAGCAGTTACGCACGCAGTGCGGGAGGGACCCAGTACTTC
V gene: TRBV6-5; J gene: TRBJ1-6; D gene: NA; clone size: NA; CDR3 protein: CASSYRPGSYNSPLHF; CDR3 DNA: TGTGCCAGCAGTTACCGACCGGGCTCCTATAATTCACCCCTCCACTTT
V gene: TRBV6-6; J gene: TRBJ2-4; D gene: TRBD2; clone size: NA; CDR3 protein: CAVGGDPKNIQYF; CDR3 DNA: TGTGCCGTCGGGGGGGATCCAAAAAACATTCAGTACTTC